The sequence of this T cell receptor (beta chain) was determined in a study of T cells after yellow fever vaccination. The wider study: Those fractions that held only low numbers of cells were prepared using the SMART-Seq v4 Ultra Low Input RNA kit. The study's findings and limits: Contamination of FACS-sorted repertoires by abundant clonotypes from the bulk population could occur. Some clonotypes, a small share, were shared between CD4 and CD8 compartments. Post-booster repertoires contained most primary-vaccination clones again (about 95% CD4, 85% to 90% CD8).

In this sample, this clonotype turned up many times. What it binds is unknown. The junction differs from germline at one of its ends, possibly a read error. In germline, CDR1 is SGHRS, CDR2 YFSETQ. The CDR3 length is 15 residues. TCRdb passed the 5' RACE reads through MiXCR, listing each CDR3 protein once. The table shows some 560,000 distinct CDR3 sequences, with about 19% occurring only once. The V gene is TRBV5-1, the J gene TRBJ2-2; 11 nucleotides align to TRBD2. This TCR was recovered from a man aged 30 to 39 who received the YFV17D yellow fever vaccine. The sample consisted of PBMCs, taken 15 days after the yellow fever booster vaccination. The CDR3 coding sequence is TGTGCCAGCAGTTTAGGGACTAGCGGAACCGGGGAGCTGTTTTTT. Translation: CASSLGTSGTGELFF.